These 2 T cell receptor beta chains were sequenced from one sample in a study of shared clonotypes between healthy human individuals. Some clones are missing from TCRdb's copy, which holds only in-frame ones; the method was immunoSEQ multiplex PCR. The data show 550,000 to 800,000 clones, roughly 70% seen once. What was sequenced was memory CD4+ T cells sorted from blood. Subset here: CD45RA-negative fraction. Receptors originate from a woman aged 30 to 39 in good health.

The rearrangement joins TRBV28 to TRBJ1-2; maybe TRBD1 (5 bases). From germline, CDR1 is MDHEN and CDR2 SYDVKM. V was trimmed by 5 bases and J by 1 base, leaving 14 bases between them. The length of the CDR3 is 15 residues. The CDR3 coding sequence is TGTGCCAGCAGTCCTCAGGGAAACTTTAACTATGGCTACACCTTC. Translated: CASSPQGNFNYGYTF.

The rearrangement joins TRBV27 to TRBJ2-7; 8 bases fit TRBD1. CDR1 is MNHEY, CDR2 SMNVEV, per germline (reference sequence). The CDR3 sequence is 13 residues long. J was trimmed by 6 bases and V by 5 bases; bases with no gene match: 6. CDR3 nucleotides: TGTGCCAGCAGTGTAGGACAGGGCGGCGAGCAGTACTTC. It is translated as CASSVGQGGEQYF.